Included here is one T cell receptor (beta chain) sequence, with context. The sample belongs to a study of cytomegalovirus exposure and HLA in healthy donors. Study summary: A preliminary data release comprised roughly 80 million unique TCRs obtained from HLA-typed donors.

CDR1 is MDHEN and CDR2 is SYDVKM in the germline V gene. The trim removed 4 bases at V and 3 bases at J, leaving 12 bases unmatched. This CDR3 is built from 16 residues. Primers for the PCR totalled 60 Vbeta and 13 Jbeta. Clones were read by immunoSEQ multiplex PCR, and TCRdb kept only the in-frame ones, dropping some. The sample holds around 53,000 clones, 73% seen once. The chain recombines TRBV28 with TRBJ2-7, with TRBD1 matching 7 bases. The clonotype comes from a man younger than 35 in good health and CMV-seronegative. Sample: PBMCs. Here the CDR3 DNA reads TGTGCCAGCAGTTATATACTGGGACAGAGGGGCTACGAGCAGTACTTC. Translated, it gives CASSYILGQRGYEQYF.